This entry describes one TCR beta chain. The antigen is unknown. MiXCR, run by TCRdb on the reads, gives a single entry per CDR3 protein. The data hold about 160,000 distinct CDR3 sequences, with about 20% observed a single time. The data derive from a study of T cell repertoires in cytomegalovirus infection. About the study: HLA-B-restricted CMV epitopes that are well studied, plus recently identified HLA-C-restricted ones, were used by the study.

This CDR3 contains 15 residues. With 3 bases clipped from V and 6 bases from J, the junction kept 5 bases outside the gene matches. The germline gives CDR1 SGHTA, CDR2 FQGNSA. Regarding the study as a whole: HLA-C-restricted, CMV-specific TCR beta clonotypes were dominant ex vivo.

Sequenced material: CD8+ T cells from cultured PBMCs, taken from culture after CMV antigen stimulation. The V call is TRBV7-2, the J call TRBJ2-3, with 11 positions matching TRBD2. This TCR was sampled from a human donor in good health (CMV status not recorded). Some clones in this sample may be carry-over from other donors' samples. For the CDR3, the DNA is TGTGCCAGCAGCTTTAGCGGGGGGGCCTTGGATACGCAGTATTTT. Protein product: CASSFSGGALDTQYF.